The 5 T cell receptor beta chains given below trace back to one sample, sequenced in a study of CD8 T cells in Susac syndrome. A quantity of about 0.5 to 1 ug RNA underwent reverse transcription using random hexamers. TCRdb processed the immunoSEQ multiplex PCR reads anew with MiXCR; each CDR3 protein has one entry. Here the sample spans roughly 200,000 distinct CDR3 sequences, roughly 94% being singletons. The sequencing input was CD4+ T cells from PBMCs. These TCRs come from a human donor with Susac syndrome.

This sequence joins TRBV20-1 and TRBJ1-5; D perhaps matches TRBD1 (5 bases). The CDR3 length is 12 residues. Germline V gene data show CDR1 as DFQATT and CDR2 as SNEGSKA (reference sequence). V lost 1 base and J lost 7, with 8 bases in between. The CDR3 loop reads CSARGRDQPQHF. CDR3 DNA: TGCAGTGCTAGAGGCAGGGACCAGCCCCAGCATTTT.

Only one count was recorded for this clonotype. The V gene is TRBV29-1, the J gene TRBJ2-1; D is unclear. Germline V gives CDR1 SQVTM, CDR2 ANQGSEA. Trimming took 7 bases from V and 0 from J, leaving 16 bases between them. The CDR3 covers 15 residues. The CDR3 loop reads CSAPRAKSSYNEQFF. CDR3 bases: TGCAGCGCCCCCCGAGCTAAGAGCTCCTACAATGAGCAGTTCTTC.

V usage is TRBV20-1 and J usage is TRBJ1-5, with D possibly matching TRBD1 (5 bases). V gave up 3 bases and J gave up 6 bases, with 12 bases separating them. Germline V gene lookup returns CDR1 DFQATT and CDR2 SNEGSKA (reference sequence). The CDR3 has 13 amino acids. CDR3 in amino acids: CSASSQGGQPQHF. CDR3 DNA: TGCAGTGCTAGTAGCCAGGGCGGTCAGCCCCAGCATTTT.

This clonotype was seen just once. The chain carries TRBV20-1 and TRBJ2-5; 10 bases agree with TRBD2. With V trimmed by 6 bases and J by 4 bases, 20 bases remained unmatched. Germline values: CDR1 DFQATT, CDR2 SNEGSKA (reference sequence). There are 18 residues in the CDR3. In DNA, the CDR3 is TGCAGTGCCCAGTGGGCTAGCGGGAGTAAGGGCTCTGGAGAGACCCAGTACTTC. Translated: CSAQWASGSKGSGETQYF.

For the CDR3, the DNA is TGTGCCAGCAGTTACGAGCGGGTTTCGATCACAGATACGCAGTATTTT. This gives the protein CASSYERVSITDTQYF. V gene TRBV6-2 or TRBV6-3 combines with J gene TRBJ2-3, with D possibly TRBD2 on 6 matching bases. Per the germline V gene, CDR1 is MNHEY and CDR2 is SVGEGT. The CDR3 spans 16 residues. Between the trimmed V and J ends, which lost 2 bases and 2 bases, there was a span of 14 bases.